A selection of T cell receptor beta chains follows, all from one sample in a study of shared clonotypes between healthy human individuals. Measured with immunoSEQ multiplex PCR; TCRdb has only the in-frame clones, and not every one. The data hold roughly 2.2 million clones, with less than 95% observed a single time. The material sequenced was naive CD4+ T cells from PBMCs. The receptors originated from a man aged 18-30 years in good health. Some clones in this sample may be carry-over from other donors' samples. CDR3s include the opening cysteine and the closing phenylalanine or tryptophan. A D gene is named only where the DNA matches it firmly. Clone sizes are given selectively: once, few, many, or a class where the clone is expanded.

>TRBJ1-1|-|TRBD1|TRBV9
CASSERSPGTGGLYTEAFF
TGTGCCAGCAGCGAGCGATCCCCCGGGACAGGGGGCTTGTACACTGAAGCTTTCTTT
>TRBJ2-3|-|-|TRBV4-1
CASSQDEFGTDTQYF
TGCGCCAGCAGCCAAGATGAATTTGGAACAGATACGCAGTATTTT
>TRBJ1-2|-|-|TRBV29-1
CSAGVIGYGYTF
TGCAGCGCAGGGGTAATCGGGTATGGCTACACCTTC
>TRBJ1-3|-|-|TRBV10-3
CAIRKEGSGGNTIYF
TGTGCCATCAGGAAGGAGGGTTCTGGTGGAAACACCATATATTTT
>TRBJ2-2|-|TRBD1|TRBV11-3
CASSSRQGRGTGELFF
TGTGCCAGCAGCTCCAGACAGGGACGGGGCACCGGGGAGCTGTTTTTT
>TRBJ1-4|-|-|TRBV7-2
CASSPRASATNEKLFF
TGTGCCAGCAGCCCCAGGGCCTCAGCAACTAATGAAAAACTGTTTTTT
>TRBJ1-5|once|-|TRBV5-8
CASSRDQPQHF
TGTGCCAGCAGCCGGGACCAGCCCCAGCATTTT
>TRBJ2-1|-|-|TRBV19
CASTGQEVNEQFF
TGTGCCAGTACGGGCCAGGAGGTCAATGAGCAGTTCTTC
>TRBJ1-2|-|TRBD1|TRBV18
CASSPGQGAGYGYTF
TGTGCCAGCTCACCAGGACAGGGGGCGGGCTATGGCTACACCTTC
>TRBJ2-7|-|-|TRBV10-2
CASSPGGQPDLRGQYF
TGCGCCAGCAGCCCGGGGGGACAGCCAGATCTACGAGGGCAGTACTTC
>TRBJ1-1|-|-|TRBV6-5
CASRTLGGIAFF
TGTGCCAGCAGGACCCTGGGAGGTATTGCTTTCTTT
>TRBJ2-7|-|-|TRBV7-8
CASRRDDMSSYEQYF
TGTGCCAGCAGGAGGGATGACATGAGCTCCTACGAGCAGTACTTC
>TRBJ1-5|-|-|TRBV7-2
CASSLAGANQPQHF
TGTGCCAGCAGCTTAGCCGGGGCAAATCAGCCCCAGCATTTT
>TRBJ1-2|-|-|TRBV28
CASSTANYGYTF
TGTGCCAGCAGTACCGCTAACTATGGCTACACCTTC
>TRBJ1-1|few|-|TRBV4-3
CASSQDRIRGTEAFF
TGCGCCAGCAGCCAAGATCGAATCAGGGGCACTGAAGCTTTCTTT
>TRBJ2-7|-|-|TRBV5-4
CASNRDRAGPEHF
TGTGCCAGCAACCGGGACCGCGCAGGCCCCGAGCACTTC
>TRBJ1-2|-|-|TRBV5-1
CASSPDLGQYGYTF
TGCGCCAGCAGCCCGGATTTGGGGCAATATGGCTACACCTTC
>TRBJ2-6|once|-|TRBV5-1
CASSFEPSRANVLTF
TGCGCCAGCAGCTTCGAACCCTCTCGCGCCAACGTCCTGACTTTC
>TRBJ1-1|-|TRBD1|TRBV6-5
CAIRQGAGTEAFF
TGTGCCATCCGACAGGGGGCGGGCACTGAAGCTTTCTTT
>TRBJ2-1|-|-|TRBV4-1
CASSQDVGVSSYNEQFF
TGCGCCAGCAGCCAAGATGTCGGGGTGAGCTCCTACAATGAGCAGTTCTTC
>TRBJ2-2|-|TRBD1|TRBV7-9
CASLTGTGELFF
TGTGCCAGCCTGACAGGGACCGGGGAGCTGTTTTTT
>TRBJ2-7|-|-|TRBV10-1
CASSESIRGDEQYF
TGCGCCAGCAGTGAGTCGATCAGGGGTGACGAGCAGTACTTC
>TRBJ2-3|-|-|TRBV11-2
CASSLRPSTDTQYF
TGTGCCAGCAGCCTACGTCCTAGCACAGATACGCAGTATTTT
>TRBJ2-1|-|TRBD2|TRBV28
CASSSTLPLAGVGQAIFEQFF
TGTGCCAGCAGCTCTACCCTACCGCTAGCGGGAGTCGGCCAAGCCATCTTTGAGCAGTTCTTC
>TRBJ1-1|few|-|TRBV29-1
CSVEEQTNTEAFF
TGCAGCGTTGAGGAGCAGACGAACACTGAAGCTTTCTTT
>TRBJ2-2|-|TRBD1|TRBV6-4
CASRTGDTGELFF
TGTGCCAGCAGGACAGGGGACACCGGGGAGCTGTTTTTT
>TRBJ1-3|-|-|TRBV4-1
CASSQMPKGPSGNTIYF
TGCGCCAGCAGCCAAATGCCGAAGGGCCCCTCTGGAAACACCATATATTTT
>TRBJ2-1|-|-|TRBV11-2
CASSLAASYNEQFF
TGTGCCAGCAGCTTAGCGGCCTCCTACAATGAGCAGTTCTTC
>TRBJ1-2|-|-|TRBV18
CASSPTPGEGYTF
TGTGCCAGCTCACCTACCCCGGGGGAAGGCTACACCTTC
>TRBJ2-2|-|-|TRBV7-3
CASSLTARTGELFF
TGTGCCAGCAGCTTAACGGCCCGCACCGGGGAGCTGTTTTTT
>TRBJ2-5|-|TRBD2|TRBV18
CASSPGVSGSQETQYF
TGTGCCAGCTCACCTGGAGTTAGCGGGAGCCAAGAGACCCAGTACTTC
>TRBJ1-2|-|TRBD1|TRBV2
CASRKDRGKGYTF
TGTGCCAGCAGAAAGGACAGGGGGAAGGGCTACACCTTC
>TRBJ1-4|-|-|TRBV5-8
CASSLWGWEKLFF
TGTGCCAGCAGCTTGTGGGGATGGGAAAAACTGTTTTTT
>TRBJ2-3|-|-|TRBV11-3
CASSNQPTGSDTQYF
TGTGCCAGCAGCAACCAGCCTACAGGGTCAGATACGCAGTATTTT
>TRBJ1-1|-|TRBD1|TRBV19
CASSIKRGQGAINTEAFF
TGTGCCAGTAGTATAAAAAGGGGTCAGGGGGCAATTAACACTGAAGCTTTCTTT
>TRBJ1-2|once|-|TRBV7-2
CASSPGVGGYTF
TGTGCCAGCAGCCCCGGGGTGGGCGGCTACACCTTC
>TRBJ2-1|-|TRBD2|TRBV4-2
CASSQVNIAGGLDNEQFF
TGTGCCAGCAGCCAAGTTAATATAGCGGGAGGACTAGACAATGAGCAGTTCTTC
>TRBJ2-7|-|-|TRBV28
CASTTGGGAGYEQYF
TGTGCCAGCACCACTGGGGGGGGCGCGGGCTACGAGCAGTACTTC
>TRBJ2-7|-|-|TRBV14
CASSQQGLEQYF
TGTGCCAGCAGCCAACAGGGACTCGAGCAGTACTTC
>TRBJ2-5|-|-|TRBV27
CASSSKGTLYQETQYF
TGTGCCAGCAGTTCCAAGGGGACGTTGTACCAAGAGACCCAGTACTTC
>TRBJ2-6|-|-|TRBV5-6
CASSFTVTGANVLTF
TGTGCCAGCAGCTTTACGGTCACTGGGGCCAACGTCCTGACTTTC
>TRBJ1-1|-|TRBD1|TRBV28
CASSSGGAETTEAFF
TGTGCCAGCAGTTCAGGGGGCGCCGAGACCACTGAAGCTTTCTTT
>TRBJ2-3|-|-|TRBV28
CASSFRVRAGSTDTQYF
TGTGCCAGCAGTTTCAGGGTCCGGGCAGGGAGCACAGATACGCAGTATTTT
>TRBJ2-2|-|-|TRBV10-1
CASSGGTTTGHRYTGELFF
TGCGCCAGCAGTGGGGGGACCACTACGGGACACAGATACACCGGGGAGCTGTTTTTT
>TRBJ1-2|-|-|TRBV2
CASSEEAFYGYTF
TGTGCCAGCAGTGAAGAAGCGTTCTATGGCTACACCTTC
>TRBJ2-7|once|TRBD2|TRBV5-8
CASSGPTREGLLYEQYF
TGTGCCAGCAGCGGGCCGACTCGGGAGGGCCTCCTCTACGAGCAGTACTTC
>TRBJ2-5|-|-|TRBV5-6
CASSLAAYGTQYF
TGTGCCAGCAGCTTGGCGGCGTATGGGACCCAGTACTTC
>TRBJ1-4|-|TRBD1|TRBV6-1
CASSKGTGGLEKLFF
TGTGCCAGCAGTAAGGGGACAGGGGGCCTCGAAAAACTGTTTTTT
>TRBJ1-3|-|-|TRBV19
CASSIAGASGNTIYF
TGTGCCAGTAGTATAGCGGGCGCTTCTGGAAACACCATATATTTT
>TRBJ2-1|-|TRBD2|TRBV5-1
CASSQGTSGSSSREQFF
TGCGCCAGCAGCCAGGGGACTAGCGGGAGTTCCAGTAGGGAGCAGTTCTTC
>TRBJ2-2|-|-|TRBV7-3
CASSSSGKPGELFF
TGTGCCAGCAGCTCATCTGGGAAGCCCGGGGAGCTGTTTTTT
>TRBJ1-2|-|-|TRBV29-1
CSVIRLGEGYTF
TGCAGCGTTATCAGGCTAGGGGAGGGCTACACCTTC
>TRBJ1-3|-|-|TRBV19
CASSIGGSSGNTIYF
TGTGCCAGTAGTATTGGGGGATCCTCTGGAAACACCATATATTTT
>TRBJ1-1|-|-|TRBV28
CASSLGGLNTEAFF
TGTGCCAGCAGTTTGGGGGGCTTGAACACTGAAGCTTTCTTT
>TRBJ2-5|-|TRBD2|TRBV5-1
CASSFRRASGQETQYF
TGCGCCAGCAGCTTCCGGCGGGCTAGCGGACAAGAGACCCAGTACTTC
>TRBJ1-5|few|-|TRBV7-2
CASTLDRNQPQHF
TGTGCCAGCACCCTCGACAGAAATCAGCCCCAGCATTTT
>TRBJ1-1|-|-|TRBV9
CASSGQYGNTQAFF
TGTGCCAGCAGCGGACAGTACGGAAACACTCAAGCTTTCTTT